This T cell receptor beta chain was identified during a study of CD8 T cells in ankylosing spondylitis. Many counts were recorded for this clonotype. This CDR3 spans 16 amino acids. Germline-derived CDR1 and CDR2 are LGHNA and YSLEER. Losses at the gene ends were 1 base for V and 3 bases for J; bases not matched to a gene: 5. Using quantitative 5'-RACE with molecular barcodes, the authors made TCR beta libraries. Each CDR3 protein gets one entry after TCRdb re-called the 5' RACE reads with MiXCR. The profile shows some 140,000 distinct CDR3 sequences, around 6.6% of them singletons. The chain couples TRBV4-3 to TRBJ2-1; 8 bases are shared with TRBD1. The TCR comes from a female donor with ankylosing spondylitis or in good health (not recorded which). The sequencing sample was made of blood, either unsorted or a sorted T cell fraction (not recorded which). CDR3 residues: CASSQVGTGYYNEQFF. CDR3 nucleotides: TGCGCCAGCAGCCAAGTAGGGACAGGCTACTACAATGAGCAGTTCTTC.